This passage covers 19 T cell receptor beta chains from one sample sequenced in a study of CD8 T cells in Susac syndrome. Random hexamers were used to reverse transcribe roughly 0.5 to 1 ug of RNA. A single record per CDR3 protein comes from TCRdb applying MiXCR to the immunoSEQ multiplex PCR reads. The table records about 250,000 distinct CDR3 sequences, 93% of them present only once. The sequencing input was CD4+ T cells from PBMCs. These receptors were obtained from a human donor with multiple sclerosis.

There are a few counts of this clonotype. The chain is built from TRBV6-1 and TRBJ1-6; 7 bases map to TRBD1. Trimming took 5 bases from V and 4 from J; bases not matched to a gene: 8. CDR1 and CDR2 (germline): MNHNS, SASEGT. CDR3 length: 16 residues. The CDR3 is CASSQQGTPYNSPLHF. DNA for the CDR3: TGTGCCAGCAGTCAACAGGGGACCCCGTATAATTCACCCCTCCACTTT.

V gene TRBV12-3 or TRBV12-4 combines with J gene TRBJ2-1; D uncertain. This CDR3 comprises 16 residues. Trimming took 4 bases from V and 0 from J, leaving 13 bases between them. The CDR3 region has the DNA TGTGCCAGCAGTTGGAATTCCGCAAGCTCCTACAATGAGCAGTTCTTC. This gives the protein CASSWNSASSYNEQFF.

V gene TRBV12-5 combines with J gene TRBJ2-1, with 9 nucleotides matching TRBD2. Germline CDR1 LGHNT, CDR2 FRNRAP. V shed 6 bases and J 6 bases; nucleotides not matched to a gene: 9. The length of the CDR3 is 15 residues. CDR3 loop: CASGAGTSSLNEQFF. For the CDR3, the DNA is TGTGCTAGTGGAGCCGGGACTAGCTCCCTCAATGAGCAGTTCTTC.

CDR3 residues: CASGNKQGRNTEAFF. The CDR3 DNA is TGTGCCAGCGGGAACAAACAGGGGCGTAACACTGAAGCTTTCTTT. This chain connects TRBV6-6 to TRBJ1-1; TRBD1 aligns across 7 bases. This CDR3 is built from 15 residues. CDR1 MNHNY and CDR2 SVGAGI come from the germline V gene (reference sequence). Unmatched junction bases numbered 11, after V lost 8 bases and J lost 2 bases.

This rearrangement joins TRBV19 to TRBJ1-5, with D tentatively TRBD1 (6 bases). The V gene's germline CDR1 is LNHDA and CDR2 SQIVND (reference sequence). V lost 6 bases and J 2 bases, leaving 17 bases between the germline ends. The CDR3 consists of 16 residues. The CDR3 nucleotides read TGTGCCAGTAGCAAAACAGGGAACGAGGGCAATCAGCCCCAGCATTTT. Its protein is CASSKTGNEGNQPQHF. Filled out from reference TRBV19 and TRBJ1-5, the complete variable domain reads DGGITQSPKYLFRKEGQNVTLSCEQNLNHDAMYWYRQDPGQGLRLIYYSQIVNDFQKGDIAEGYSVSREKKESFPLTVTSAQKNPTAFYLCASSKTGNEGNQPQHFGDGTRLSIL.

The V call is TRBV18, the J call TRBJ2-5, with D uncertain. With 2 bases removed from V and 5 bases from J, the gap between germline ends came to 9 bases. The CDR3 length is 13 residues. In germline, CDR1 is KGHSH, CDR2 LQKENI. The CDR3 sequence: CASSPEVGETQYF. CDR3 coding DNA: TGTGCCAGCTCACCAGAGGTTGGGGAGACCCAGTACTTC.

The chain uses TRBV5-1 and TRBJ1-1; no clear D gene. Trimming removed 0 bases from V and 2 bases from J, with 11 bases in between. This CDR3 has 15 amino acids. Per germline, CDR1 SGHRS and CDR2 YFSETQ. CDR3 amino acids: CASSLGWGINTEAFF. The CDR3 bases are TGCGCCAGCAGCTTGGGATGGGGAATTAACACTGAAGCTTTCTTT.

The V and J genes are TRBV3-1 and TRBJ2-7, with 8 bases lining up with TRBD2. The V and J ends lost 1 base and 5 bases, in that order; junction bases with no gene match: 7. The CDR3 runs 15 residues. The germline gives CDR1 LGHDT, CDR2 YNNKEL (reference sequence). The CDR3 coding sequence is TGTGCCAGCAGCCAAGTACCGGGACTAGGGGACGAGCAGTACTTC. Amino acids: CASSQVPGLGDEQYF.

The chain employs TRBV20-1 and TRBJ2-1, with 8 bases lining up with TRBD1. Germline V gives CDR1 DFQATT, CDR2 SNEGSKA (reference sequence). The V and J ends lost 5 bases and 3 bases, in that order; junction bases with no gene match: 9. This CDR3 has 15 residues. CDR3 region: CSAPGQGWDYNEQFF. The CDR3 coding sequence is TGCAGTGCTCCCGGACAGGGATGGGACTACAATGAGCAGTTCTTC.

The chain uses TRBV27 and TRBJ1-1, with TRBD1 matching 8 bases. V gave up 5 bases and J gave up 0 bases; unmatched junction bases: 5. The CDR3 sequence is 15 residues long. From germline, CDR1 is MNHEY and CDR2 SMNVEV (reference sequence). Here the CDR3 DNA reads TGTGCCAGCAGTGGAGACAGGGGCTTGAACACTGAAGCTTTCTTT. Translated, it gives CASSGDRGLNTEAFF.

The chain links TRBV7-2 to TRBJ2-1, with 7 nucleotides matching TRBD1. Per germline, CDR1 SGHTA and CDR2 FQGNSA. The CDR3 extends over 13 amino acids. The J segment lost 6 bases and the V segment lost 4 bases, leaving 3 bases of the junction unmatched. CDR3 sequence: CASSSYRGNEQFF. The DNA of the CDR3 is TGTGCCAGCAGCTCTTACAGGGGCAATGAGCAGTTCTTC.

The CDR3: CASSLHLAIDTQYF. CDR3 nucleotide sequence: TGTGCCAGCAGCCTACACCTAGCAATAGATACGCAGTATTTT. V usage is TRBV3-1 and J usage is TRBJ2-3, with TRBD2 as a possible D gene (5 bases). Trimming stripped 4 bases from V and 5 bases from J, with 13 bases between. Germline values: CDR1 LGHDT, CDR2 YNNKEL (reference sequence). The CDR3 sequence is 14 residues long.

V is TRBV24-1 and J is TRBJ2-1; 7 nucleotides line up with TRBD1. Germline V lookup: CDR1 KGHDR, CDR2 SFDVKD. V trimming: 3 bases; J trimming: 4 bases; junction bases outside the gene matches: 8. This CDR3 contains 16 residues. The CDR3 here is CATSDTRQGLYNEQFF. The CDR3 nucleotides are TGTGCCACCAGTGATACCAGACAGGGCTTGTACAATGAGCAGTTCTTC.

CDR3 sequence: CASSPPGADRAYEQYV. The CDR3, as DNA: TGTGCCAGCAGTCCCCCGGGTGCAGATCGAGCCTACGAGCAGTACGTC. The rearrangement links TRBV6-1 to TRBJ2-7; D gene unclear. Germline CDR1 and CDR2: MNHNS and SASEGT. The CDR3 is made up of 16 amino acids. Trimming shortened V by 5 bases and J by 2 bases, and 19 bases separated the two germline ends.

V and J are TRBV29-1 and TRBJ1-1; D is unresolved. This CDR3 has 13 residues. The V and J ends lost 4 bases and 4 bases respectively, with 13 bases between them. The V gene's germline CDR1 is SQVTM and CDR2 ANQGSEA. This chain's CDR3 is CSVVNSLATEAFF. CDR3 in DNA: TGCAGCGTTGTAAATTCCCTGGCCACTGAAGCTTTCTTT. Full variable domain (remainder filled in from reference TRBV29-1 and TRBJ1-1): SAVISQKPSRDICQRGTSLTIQCQVDSQVTMMFWYRQQPGQSLTLIATANQGSEATYESGFVIDKFPISRPNLTFSTLTVSNMSPEDSSIYLCSVVNSLATEAFFGQGTRLTVV.

The genes are TRBV7-2 and TRBJ2-3; D gene unclear. The germline CDR1 and CDR2 sequences are SGHTA and FQGNSA. V gave up 3 bases and J gave up 3 bases, with 13 bases separating them. This CDR3 contains 15 residues. The CDR3 here is CASSLRSQGTDTQYF. The CDR3 bases are TGTGCCAGCAGCTTGCGCAGTCAAGGGACAGATACGCAGTATTTT.

The chain couples TRBV29-1 to TRBJ2-7; D ambiguous. CDR3 length: 12 residues. CDR1 and CDR2 (germline): SQVTM, ANQGSEA. V lost 7 bases and J 4 bases, leaving 14 bases between the germline ends. The CDR3 sequence: CSAPGWLYEQYV. In nucleotides, the CDR3 is TGCAGCGCCCCGGGCTGGCTGTACGAGCAGTACGTC.

V and J are TRBV3-1 and TRBJ1-2; perhaps TRBD1 as D (5 bases). Germline V gene data show CDR1 as LGHDT and CDR2 as YNNKEL (reference sequence). CDR3 size: 14 residues. The V and J ends lost 2 bases and 8 bases respectively, with 15 bases between them. CDR3 residues: CASSQPGQDNGYTF. CDR3 bases: TGTGCCAGCAGCCAACCGGGGCAGGATAACGGCTACACCTTC.

The chain carries TRBV6-5 and TRBJ2-2, with 7 bases identical to TRBD2. Trimming at V came to 7 bases and at J to 0 bases, leaving 8 bases not matched to a gene. The CDR3 extends over 16 amino acids. Germline V gene data show CDR1 as MNHEY and CDR2 as SVGAGI. The CDR3, as DNA: TGTGCCAGCATTACCACGGGGGGAACGAACACCGGGGAGCTGTTTTTT. Its translation is CASITTGGTNTGELFF.